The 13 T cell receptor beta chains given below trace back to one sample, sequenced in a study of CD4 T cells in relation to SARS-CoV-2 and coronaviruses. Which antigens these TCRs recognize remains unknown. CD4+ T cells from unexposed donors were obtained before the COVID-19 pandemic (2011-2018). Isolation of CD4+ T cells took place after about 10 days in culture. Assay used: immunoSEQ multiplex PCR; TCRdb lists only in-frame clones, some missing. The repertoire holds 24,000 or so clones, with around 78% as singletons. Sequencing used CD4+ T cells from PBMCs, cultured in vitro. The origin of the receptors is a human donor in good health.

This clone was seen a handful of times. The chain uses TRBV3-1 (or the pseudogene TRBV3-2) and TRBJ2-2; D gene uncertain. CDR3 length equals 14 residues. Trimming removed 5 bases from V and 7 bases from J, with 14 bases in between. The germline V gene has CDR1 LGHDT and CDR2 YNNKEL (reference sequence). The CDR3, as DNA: TGTGCCAGCAGCAAAGTCGTTTCGGACGGGGAGCTGTTTTTT. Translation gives CASSKVVSDGELFF.

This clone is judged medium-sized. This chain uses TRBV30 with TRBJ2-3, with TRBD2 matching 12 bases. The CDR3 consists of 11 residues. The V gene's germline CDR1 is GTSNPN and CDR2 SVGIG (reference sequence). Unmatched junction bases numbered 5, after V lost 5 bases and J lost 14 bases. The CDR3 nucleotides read TGTGCCTGGGTCGGACTAGCGGGATTGTATTTT. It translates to CAWVGLAGLYF. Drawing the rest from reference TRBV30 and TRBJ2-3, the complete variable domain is SQTIHQWPATLVQPVGSPLSLECTVEGTSNPNLYWYRQAAGRGLQLLFYSVGIGQISSEVPQNLSASRPQDRQFILSSKKLLLSDSGFYLCAWVGLAGLYFGPGTRLTVL.

The CDR3 is CAWGTAANEKLFF. The DNA for the CDR3 is TGTGCCTGGGGGACGGCTGCTAATGAAAAACTGTTTTTT. The gene calls are TRBV30 and TRBJ1-4, with D tentatively TRBD1 (5 bases). This CDR3 comprises 13 residues. CDR1 GTSNPN and CDR2 SVGIG come from the germline V gene (reference sequence). The germline V and J ends were trimmed by 5 bases and 3 bases, with 10 bases remaining between them.

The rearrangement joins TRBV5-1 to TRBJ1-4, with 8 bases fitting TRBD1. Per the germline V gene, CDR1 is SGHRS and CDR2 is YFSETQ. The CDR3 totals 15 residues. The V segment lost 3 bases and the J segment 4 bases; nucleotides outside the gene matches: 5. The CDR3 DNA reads TGCGCCAGCAGCTCTAGGACAGGGATTAATGAAAAACTGTTTTTT. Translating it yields CASSSRTGINEKLFF.

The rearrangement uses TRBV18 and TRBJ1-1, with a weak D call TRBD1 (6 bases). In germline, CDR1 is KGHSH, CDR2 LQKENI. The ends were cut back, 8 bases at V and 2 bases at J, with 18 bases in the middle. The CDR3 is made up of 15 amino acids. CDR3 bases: TGTGCCAGCCTCTGGGGGGGGCCCATCAACACTGAAGCTTTCTTT. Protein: CASLWGGPINTEAFF.

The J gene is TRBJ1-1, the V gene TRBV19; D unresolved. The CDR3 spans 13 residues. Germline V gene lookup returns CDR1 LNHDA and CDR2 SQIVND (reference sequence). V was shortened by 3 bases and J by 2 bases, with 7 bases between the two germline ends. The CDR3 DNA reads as TGTGCCAGTAGTATCCGAGAAAACACTGAAGCTTTCTTT. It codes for CASSIRENTEAFF. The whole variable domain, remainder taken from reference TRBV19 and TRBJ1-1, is DGGITQSPKYLFRKEGQNVTLSCEQNLNHDAMYWYRQDPGQGLRLIYYSQIVNDFQKGDIAEGYSVSREKKESFPLTVTSAQKNPTAFYLCASSIRENTEAFFGQGTRLTVV.

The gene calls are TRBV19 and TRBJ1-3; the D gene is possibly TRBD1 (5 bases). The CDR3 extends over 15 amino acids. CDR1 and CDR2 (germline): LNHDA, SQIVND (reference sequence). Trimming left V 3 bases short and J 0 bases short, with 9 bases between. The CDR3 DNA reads TGTGCCAGTAGTATTCGGGGGAGCTCTGGAAACACCATATATTTT. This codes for CASSIRGSSGNTIYF. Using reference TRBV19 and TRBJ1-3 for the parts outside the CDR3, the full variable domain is DGGITQSPKYLFRKEGQNVTLSCEQNLNHDAMYWYRQDPGQGLRLIYYSQIVNDFQKGDIAEGYSVSREKKESFPLTVTSAQKNPTAFYLCASSIRGSSGNTIYFGEGSWLTVV.

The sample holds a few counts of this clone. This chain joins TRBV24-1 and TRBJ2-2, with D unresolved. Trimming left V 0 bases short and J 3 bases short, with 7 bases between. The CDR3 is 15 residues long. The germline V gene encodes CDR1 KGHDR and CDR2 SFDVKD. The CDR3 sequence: CATSDLRADTGELFF. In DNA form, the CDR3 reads TGTGCCACCAGTGATTTGAGGGCCGACACCGGGGAGCTGTTTTTT.

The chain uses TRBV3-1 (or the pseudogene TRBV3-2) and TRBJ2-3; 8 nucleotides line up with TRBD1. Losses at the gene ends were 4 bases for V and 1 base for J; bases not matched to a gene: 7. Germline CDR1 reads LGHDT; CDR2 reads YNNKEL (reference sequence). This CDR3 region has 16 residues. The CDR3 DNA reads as TGTGCCAGCAGCCCTAGCTGGGGACAGGGCACAGATACGCAGTATTTT. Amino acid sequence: CASSPSWGQGTDTQYF.

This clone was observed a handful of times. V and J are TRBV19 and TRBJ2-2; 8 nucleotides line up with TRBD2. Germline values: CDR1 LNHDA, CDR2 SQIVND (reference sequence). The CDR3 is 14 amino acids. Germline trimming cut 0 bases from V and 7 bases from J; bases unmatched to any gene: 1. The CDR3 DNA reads TGTGCCAGTAGTATAGACGGGAGGGTCGGGGAGCTGTTTTTT. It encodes CASSIDGRVGELFF.

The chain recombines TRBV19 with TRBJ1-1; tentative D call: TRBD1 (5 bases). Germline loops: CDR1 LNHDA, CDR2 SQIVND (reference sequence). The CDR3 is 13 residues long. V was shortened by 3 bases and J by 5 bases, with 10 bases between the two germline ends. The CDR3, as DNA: TGTGCCAGTAGTATTCGGGGACGAACTGAAGCTTTCTTT. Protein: CASSIRGRTEAFF.

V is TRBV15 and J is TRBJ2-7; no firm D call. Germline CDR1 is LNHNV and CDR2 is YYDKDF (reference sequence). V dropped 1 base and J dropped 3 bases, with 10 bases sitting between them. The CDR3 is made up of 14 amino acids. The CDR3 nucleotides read TGTGCCACCAGCAGAGCCGGGCAGGACTACGAGCAGTACTTC. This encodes CATSRAGQDYEQYF.

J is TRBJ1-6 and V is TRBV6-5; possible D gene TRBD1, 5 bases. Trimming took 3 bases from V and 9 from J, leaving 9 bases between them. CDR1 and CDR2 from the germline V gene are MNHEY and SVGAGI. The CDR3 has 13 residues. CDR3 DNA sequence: TGTGCCAGCAGTTATGCAGGGATTTCACCCCTCCACTTT. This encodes CASSYAGISPLHF.